The clone carrying this T cell receptor (beta chain) was seen at least ten times. Its target is not known. This CDR3 is 15 amino acids long. Trimming stripped 5 bases from V and 5 bases from J, with 17 bases between. Per the germline V gene, CDR1 is MNHEY and CDR2 is SMNVEV (reference sequence). The sample belongs to a study of regulatory T cells in long-lasting Graves disease. Documented time point: newly diagnosed GD, antithyroid drugs for less than 3 months. After RNA was extracted from PBMCs, the TCR library was made from it. CDR3 regions were amplified by Arm-PCR using iRepertoire HTBI primers to build TCR beta libraries. A single record per CDR3 protein comes from TCRdb applying MiXCR to the multiplex PCR reads. The table has about 430,000 distinct CDR3 sequences, approximately 16% seen once. Study results and caveats: There were preferences for TRBV28, TRBJ1-2 and TRBJ2-5 in persistent disease.

These data are also associated with another study on T cells in Graves' hyperthyroidism and ophthalmopathy. That report notes: In patients aged 18 to 65, hyperthyroidism was newly diagnosed, with duration under 2 months.

This clonotype was sampled from a woman in her thirties or forties with Graves disease. The chain links TRBV27 to TRBJ2-3; D possibly corresponds to TRBD2 (6 bases). The sequencing used peripheral blood mononuclear cells (PBMCs), collected at new diagnosis, from a patient treated with antithyroid drugs. CDR3 sequence (DNA): TGTGCCAGCAGTCCCACGGGGGTGAGGGGAGATACGCAGTATTTT. This codes for CASSPTGVRGDTQYF.